This T cell receptor (beta chain) derives from a study of blood T cell repertoires in COVID-19. The length of the CDR3 is 13 residues. Trimming left V 4 bases short and J 4 bases short, with 8 bases between. The germline V gene encodes CDR1 MNHEY and CDR2 SMNVEV (reference sequence). Living in roughly 23 US areas, the participants were between roughly 18 and 95 years of age. Cohort assignment relied on participant-reported clinical history. Donors in Cohort 3 counted as recovered after two negative PCRs, clearance, or symptom resolution. TCRdb keeps only in-frame clones here, not all; method: immunoSEQ multiplex PCR. This sample yields fewer than 300,000 clones, of which 70% to 90% are seen a single time; 15% to 19% belongs to the top ten.

The sequenced material came from PBMCs or T cells enriched from blood (not recorded which). This sequence joins TRBV27 and TRBJ2-1; no clear D. This receptor was obtained from a man aged 18-30 years who had recovered from COVID-19. The CDR3 protein is CASSSSLYNEQFF. For the CDR3, the DNA is TGTGCCAGCAGTTCCTCCCTTTACAATGAGCAGTTCTTC.